The T cell receptor beta chain described here comes from a study of regulatory T cells in long-lasting Graves disease. Library construction for TCR beta used iRepertoire HTBI primers and Arm-PCR of CDR3 regions. As processed by the authors: In the combined samples, 62 TRBV and 14 TRBJ segments were identified. TCRdb ran MiXCR on the multiplex PCR reads and lists one entry per CDR3 protein. The V and J calls here are based on TCRdb, not the publication. The sample shows a few hundred thousand distinct CDR3 sequences, about 17% of them seen only once. This clonotype was observed many times. Time point defined: newly diagnosed GD, antithyroid drugs for less than 3 months. Researchers made the TCR library from RNA that was extracted from PBMCs. These sequences were also reported in another study, on T cells in Graves' hyperthyroidism and ophthalmopathy.

The sequence was obtained from a woman under 30 with Graves disease. The sample was peripheral blood mononuclear cells (PBMCs), taken at new diagnosis, from a patient treated with antithyroid drugs.

CDR3 protein: CASSAGTGDTQYF. CDR3 coding DNA: TGTGCCAGCAGCGCGGGGACCGGGGATACGCAGTATTTT. The chain combines TRBV11-2 with TRBJ2-3; D might be TRBD2 (6 bases). V lost 5 bases to trimming and J lost 6 bases, with 12 bases between them. The germline V gene has CDR1 SGHAT and CDR2 FQNNGV. The CDR3 runs 13 residues.